This T cell receptor (beta chain) is drawn from a study of T cells in Graves' hyperthyroidism and ophthalmopathy. Study information: Peripheral blood was taken when the disease was first diagnosed, before any treatment began.

At least ten counts were recorded for this clonotype. RNA transcripts were the template for amplifying TCR beta CDR3 regions. The primer set for the first-round RT-PCR of the TCR CDR3 was HTBI. Via MiXCR, TCRdb re-called the multiplex PCR reads, giving one row per CDR3 protein. The table has 600,000 to 850,000 distinct CDR3 sequences, under 20% seen once. Germline loops: CDR1 SGHAT, CDR2 FQNNGV. Trimming took off 1 base at V and 3 bases at J, with 9 bases between the two ends. The CDR3 is 14 residues long. Sequencing used blood. The receptor comes from a woman between 50 and 59 years old with Graves' hyperthyroidism that later progressed to Graves' ophthalmopathy. The chain uses TRBV11-2 and TRBJ1-2, with D uncertain. The CDR3 coding sequence is TGTGCCAGCAGCTTAGTGCAAATTTACTATGGCTACACCTTC. Protein: CASSLVQIYYGYTF.